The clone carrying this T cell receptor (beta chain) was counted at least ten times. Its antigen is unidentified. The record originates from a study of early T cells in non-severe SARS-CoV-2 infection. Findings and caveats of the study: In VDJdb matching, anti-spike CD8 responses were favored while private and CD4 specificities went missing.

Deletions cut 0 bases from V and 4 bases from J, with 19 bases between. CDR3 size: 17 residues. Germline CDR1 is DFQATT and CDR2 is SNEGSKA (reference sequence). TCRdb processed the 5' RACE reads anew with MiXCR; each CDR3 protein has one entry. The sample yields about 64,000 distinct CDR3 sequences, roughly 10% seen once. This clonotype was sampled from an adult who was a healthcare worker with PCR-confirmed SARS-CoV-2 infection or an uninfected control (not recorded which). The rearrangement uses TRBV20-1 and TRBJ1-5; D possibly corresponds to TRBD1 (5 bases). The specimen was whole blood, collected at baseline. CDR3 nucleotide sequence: TGCAGTGCTAGAGATCTCTATCGGGGGGAGGGAAATCAGCCCCAGCATTTT. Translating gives CSARDLYRGEGNQPQHF.